This T cell receptor beta chain came from a study of T-cell memory formation after mild COVID-19. Study-level results: Clones that contracted clustered mainly in CM and EM if CD4+ and in EMRA if CD8+.

Germline values: CDR1 SEHNR, CDR2 FQNEAQ (reference sequence). V was cut by 2 bases and J by 6 bases, with 10 bases left in between. The CDR3 extends over 13 amino acids. The table lists this clonotype with a few counts. Its antigen is not known. TCRdb re-called the 5' RACE reads with MiXCR, one entry per CDR3 protein. This table holds approximately 290,000 distinct CDR3 sequences, just under 20% found once. Sample: PBMCs or a T cell subset sorted from them (not recorded which). This chain connects TRBV7-9 to TRBJ1-1; D is unresolved. The receptor comes from a man between 18 and 35 years old who had mild COVID-19 (a few samples of this study predate the infection). Cell type and time point are not known. The DNA for the CDR3 is TGTGCCAGCAGCTTACGGCAGCCAGCTGAAGCTTTCTTT. Translating it yields CASSLRQPAEAFF. The whole variable domain, remainder taken from reference TRBV7-9 and TRBJ1-1, is DTGVSQNPRHKITKRGQNVTFRCDPISEHNRLYWYRQTLGQGPEFLTYFQNEAQLEKSRLLSDRFSAERPKGSFSTLEIQRTEQGDSAMYLCASSLRQPAEAFFGQGTRLTVV.